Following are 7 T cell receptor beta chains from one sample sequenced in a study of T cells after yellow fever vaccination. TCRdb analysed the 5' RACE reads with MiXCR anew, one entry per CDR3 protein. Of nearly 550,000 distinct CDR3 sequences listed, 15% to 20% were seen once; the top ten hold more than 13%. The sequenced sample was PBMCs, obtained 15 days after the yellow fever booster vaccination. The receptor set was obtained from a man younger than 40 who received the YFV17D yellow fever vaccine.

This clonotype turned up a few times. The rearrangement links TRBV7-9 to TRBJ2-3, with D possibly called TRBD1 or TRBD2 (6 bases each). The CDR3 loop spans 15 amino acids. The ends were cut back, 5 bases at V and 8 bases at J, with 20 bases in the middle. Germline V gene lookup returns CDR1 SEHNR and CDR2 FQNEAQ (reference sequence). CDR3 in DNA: TGTGCCAGCAGCCCCACAGGGAGATTGGGAGGTACGCAGTATTTT. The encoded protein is CASSPTGRLGGTQYF. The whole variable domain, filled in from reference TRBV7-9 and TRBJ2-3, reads DTGVSQNPRHKITKRGQNVTFRCDPISEHNRLYWYRQTLGQGPEFLTYFQNEAQLEKSRLLSDRFSAERPKGSFSTLEIQRTEQGDSAMYLCASSPTGRLGGTQYFGPGTRLTVL.

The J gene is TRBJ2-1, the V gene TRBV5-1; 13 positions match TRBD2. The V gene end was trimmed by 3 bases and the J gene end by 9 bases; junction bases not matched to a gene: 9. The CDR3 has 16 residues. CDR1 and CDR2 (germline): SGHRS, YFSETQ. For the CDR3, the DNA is TGCGCCAGCAGCTCGTACTTAACTAGCGGGAGGGGTGAGCAGTTCTTC. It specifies CASSSYLTSGRGEQFF.

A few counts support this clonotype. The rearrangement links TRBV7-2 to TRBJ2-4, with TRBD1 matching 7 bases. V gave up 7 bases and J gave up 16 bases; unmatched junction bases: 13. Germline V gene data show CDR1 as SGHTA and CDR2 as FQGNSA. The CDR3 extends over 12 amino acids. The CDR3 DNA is TGTGCCAGCACCTACCTGGGTGACAGGGTATACTTC. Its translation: CASTYLGDRVYF.

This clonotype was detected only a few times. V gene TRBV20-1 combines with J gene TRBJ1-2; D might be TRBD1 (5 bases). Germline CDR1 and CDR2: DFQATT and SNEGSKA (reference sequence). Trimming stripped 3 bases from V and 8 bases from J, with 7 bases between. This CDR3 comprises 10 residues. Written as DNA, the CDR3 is TGCAGTGCTAGCAGACAGGGCTACACCTTC. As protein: CSASRQGYTF.

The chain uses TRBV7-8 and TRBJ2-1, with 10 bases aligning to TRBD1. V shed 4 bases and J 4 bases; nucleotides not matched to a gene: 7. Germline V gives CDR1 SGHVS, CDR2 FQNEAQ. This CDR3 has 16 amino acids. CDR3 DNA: TGTGCCAGCAGCTGGAAGACGGGACAGGGGTACAATGAGCAGTTCTTC. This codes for CASSWKTGQGYNEQFF.

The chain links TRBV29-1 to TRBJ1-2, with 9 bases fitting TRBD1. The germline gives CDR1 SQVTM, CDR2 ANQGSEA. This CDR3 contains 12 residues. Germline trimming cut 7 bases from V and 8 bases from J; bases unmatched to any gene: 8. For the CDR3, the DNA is TGCAGCGGAACACAGGGGGCGCACGGCTACACCTTC. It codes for CSGTQGAHGYTF.

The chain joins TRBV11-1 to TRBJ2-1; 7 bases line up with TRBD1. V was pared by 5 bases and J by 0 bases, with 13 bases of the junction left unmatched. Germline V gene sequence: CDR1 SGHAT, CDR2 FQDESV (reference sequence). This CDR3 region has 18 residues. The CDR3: CASSKRRQGEDSYNEQFF. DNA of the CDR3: TGTGCCAGCAGCAAACGGCGACAGGGTGAAGACTCCTACAATGAGCAGTTCTTC.